This T cell receptor (beta chain) was captured in a study of PD-L1 blockade in urothelial cancer. The overall study: Bladder-origin urothelial cancer in males described twenty-five of the 29 patients. Blood analysis was done at 3 weeks (second dose) and 6 weeks after treatment began.

Time point here: pretreatment peripheral blood. Sampling of each patient yielded between 1 and 8 specimens, collected pretreatment and on-treatment. The table came from immunoSEQ multiplex PCR; TCRdb's copy has only in-frame clones and leaves some out. In the table there are 50,000 to 65,000 clones, around 81% of which are singletons. V was pared by 3 bases and J by 0 bases, with 6 bases between. Per germline, CDR1 LGHNT and CDR2 FRNRAP. This CDR3 region has 14 residues. The source is a man between 65 and 79 years old with urothelial cancer. V usage is TRBV12-5 and J usage is TRBJ2-1; D not resolved. The material was PBMCs, obtained around atezolizumab (anti-PD-L1) treatment. CDR3 coding DNA: TGTGCTAGTGGTTTAGGAGACTCCTACAATGAGCAGTTCTTC. Amino acid sequence: CASGLGDSYNEQFF. The variable domain in full, with the rest retrieved from reference TRBV12-5 and TRBJ2-1, is DARVTQTPRHKVTEMGQEVTMRCQPILGHNTVFWYRQTMMQGLELLAYFRNRAPLDDSGMPKDRFSAEMPDATLATLKIQPSEPRDSAVYFCASGLGDSYNEQFFGPGTRLTVL.